The next 7 T cell receptor beta chains were all read from a single sample in a study of blood T cell repertoires in COVID-19. The repertoire was sequenced with immunoSEQ multiplex PCR; TCRdb's copy has only in-frame clones and lacks some. Found here are roughly 80,000 clones, less than 90% of them singletons; the top ten hold 3.5% to 4%. The sequenced material came from peripheral blood. The receptor set was obtained from a man in his forties or fifties with acute or convalescent COVID-19.

The chain is built from TRBV19 and TRBJ2-1, with 9 bases identical to TRBD2. The CDR3 runs 15 residues. CDR1 and CDR2 from the germline V gene are LNHDA and SQIVND (reference sequence). V lost 1 base, J lost 7 bases, and 5 bases stayed unmatched. The CDR3 sequence is CASSIGASGKNEQFF. For the CDR3, the DNA is TGTGCCAGTAGTATAGGAGCTAGCGGGAAGAATGAGCAGTTCTTC.

This clone turned up a few times. V is TRBV5-1 and J is TRBJ1-4, with 11 bases that match TRBD1. V lost 0 bases to trimming and J lost 5 bases; unmatched junction nucleotides: 3. CDR3 length: 16 amino acids. CDR1 and CDR2 from the germline V gene are SGHRS and YFSETQ. Here the CDR3 DNA reads TGCGCCAGCAGCTTGGCCGGGGACAGGGGGAATGAAAAACTGTTTTTT. It is translated as CASSLAGDRGNEKLFF.

The CDR3 protein is CAISESGVGSTGELFF. The CDR3 DNA sequence: TGTGCCATCAGTGAGTCTGGGGTGGGGAGCACCGGGGAGCTGTTTTTT. V is TRBV10-3 and J is TRBJ2-2, with D maybe TRBD2 (5 bases). The germline V gene has CDR1 ENHRY and CDR2 SYGVKD. V was pared by 0 bases and J by 4 bases, with 12 bases between. This CDR3 comprises 16 residues.

This sequence joins TRBV6-6 and TRBJ1-5; 7 bases fit TRBD1. The germline CDR1 and CDR2 sequences are MNHNY and SVGAGI (reference sequence). Trimming removed 2 bases from V and 6 bases from J; junction bases left unmatched: 7. This CDR3 is 15 amino acids long. Here the CDR3 DNA reads TGTGCCAGCAGTTACGGGGACAGAGGTTTTCAGCCCCAGCATTTT. This sequence encodes CASSYGDRGFQPQHF.

The gene calls are TRBV25-1 and TRBJ1-2, with 11 bases lining up with TRBD1. V shed 2 bases, J shed 5 bases, and the junction held 1 base outside the gene matches. CDR1 and CDR2 (germline): MGHDK, SYGVNS. This CDR3 is 14 amino acids long. The CDR3 here is CASSERDRGYGYTF. CDR3 in DNA: TGTGCCAGCAGTGAACGGGACAGGGGGTATGGCTACACCTTC.

This chain joins TRBV2 and TRBJ2-5; D uncertain. This CDR3 is 13 amino acids long. Germline CDR1 and CDR2: SNHLY and FYNNEI. V was cut by 8 bases and J by 2 bases, with 12 bases left in between. The CDR3 here is CASPGEGQETQYF. CDR3 DNA: TGTGCCAGCCCCGGAGAAGGTCAAGAGACCCAGTACTTC.

This chain connects TRBV4-2 to TRBJ2-7; D perhaps matches TRBD1 (5 bases). This CDR3 is built from 14 residues. V was shortened by 5 bases and J by 3 bases, with 14 bases between the two germline ends. Germline V gene data show CDR1 as LGHNA and CDR2 as YNFKEQ. CDR3 amino acids: CASSSGQGDYEQYF. The CDR3 DNA reads as TGTGCCAGCAGCTCAGGCCAGGGTGACTACGAGCAGTACTTC.